These 4 T cell receptor beta chains were sequenced from one sample in a study of T cell responses to AZD1222 COVID-19 vaccine. The repertoire was sequenced with immunoSEQ multiplex PCR; TCRdb's copy has only in-frame clones and lacks some. The data show more than 120,000 clones, with 92% seen just once and about a tenth held by the top ten. The source material was peripheral blood, sampled 28 days after the second AZD1222 dose. These receptors were obtained from an adult who received the AZD1222 COVID-19 vaccine.

The rearrangement uses TRBV11-2 and TRBJ1-1; D is unresolved. CDR1 is SGHAT, CDR2 FQNNGV, per germline. CDR3 length: 15 residues. V was pared by 3 bases and J by 0 bases, with 11 bases between. The CDR3 region has the DNA TGTGCCAGCAGCTTGGACGCCTACCTGAACACTGAAGCTTTCTTT. It codes for CASSLDAYLNTEAFF.

This clone is judged medium-sized. The chain carries TRBV11-2 and TRBJ2-7; 7 nucleotides align to TRBD2. V shed 4 bases and J 1 base; nucleotides not matched to a gene: 7. The CDR3 is made up of 15 amino acids. Germline CDR1 SGHAT, CDR2 FQNNGV. CDR3 in DNA: TGTGCCAGCAGCTCCGGGACTACCGAATCCTACGAGCAGTACTTC. Protein product: CASSSGTTESYEQYF.

The chain recombines TRBV3-1 (or the pseudogene TRBV3-2) with TRBJ2-5; perhaps TRBD2 as D (5 bases). The length of the CDR3 is 16 residues. V lost 4 bases and J 5 bases, leaving 20 bases between the germline ends. The germline CDR1 and CDR2 sequences are LGHDT and YNNKEL (reference sequence). CDR3: CASSPTSGGPGETQYF. The CDR3 DNA reads TGTGCCAGCAGCCCCACAAGCGGTGGCCCCGGGGAGACCCAGTACTTC.

The CDR3 region is CASSDRGPEQFF. The CDR3 DNA follows: TGTGCCAGCAGTGACAGGGGGCCTGAGCAGTTCTTC. The chain combines TRBV2 with TRBJ2-1; the match to TRBD1 covers 8 bases. The V segment lost 3 bases and the J segment 9 bases; nucleotides outside the gene matches: 1. Germline assignment: CDR1 SNHLY and CDR2 FYNNEI. This CDR3 comprises 12 residues.